Shown below are 4 T cell receptor beta chains from a single sample sequenced in a study of T-cell memory formation after mild COVID-19. Via MiXCR, TCRdb re-called the 5' RACE reads, giving one row per CDR3 protein. The sample lists about 130,000 distinct CDR3 sequences; around 15% were seen once. Sequencing used PBMCs or a T cell subset sorted from them (not recorded which). Every receptor here comes from a man aged 18-30 years who had mild COVID-19 (a few samples of this study predate the infection). Cell type and time point are not known.

This clonotype was detected only a few times. The rearrangement links TRBV11-3 to TRBJ2-3; TRBD2 matches 13 bases. J gave up 4 bases and V 1 base, and 5 bases lay outside the gene matches. Germline CDR1 and CDR2: SGHNT and YENEEA. This CDR3 has 17 amino acids. The CDR3 spells CASSLGTSGGRADTQYF. The CDR3 nucleotides read TGTGCCAGCAGCTTAGGGACTAGCGGGGGCCGAGCAGATACGCAGTATTTT.

This clonotype was found a few times. This rearrangement joins TRBV27 to TRBJ2-2; 7 bases map to TRBD1. The germline CDR1 and CDR2 sequences are MNHEY and SMNVEV (reference sequence). The CDR3 consists of 15 residues. V shed 2 bases, J shed 8 bases, and the junction held 8 bases outside the gene matches. In nucleotides, the CDR3 is TGTGCCAGCAGTTTACGACAGGGCCTGGATGGGGAGCTGTTTTTT. Translating it yields CASSLRQGLDGELFF.

This clonotype showed up many times. The chain has TRBV7-2 and TRBJ2-5; TRBD2 matches 9 bases. V shed 5 bases and J 5 bases; nucleotides not matched to a gene: 9. Germline assignment: CDR1 SGHTA and CDR2 FQGNSA. The CDR3 sequence is 15 residues long. The CDR3, as DNA: TGTGCCAGCAGCCTCCAGCGGGGGGCAGGGGAGACCCAGTACTTC. It translates to CASSLQRGAGETQYF.

Only a few counts were recorded for this clonotype. Here the CDR3 reads CASRDGQSDTQYF. The CDR3 DNA reads as TGTGCCAGCAGGGACGGACAGTCAGATACGCAGTATTTT. This chain uses TRBV2 with TRBJ2-3; D perhaps matches TRBD1 (6 bases). CDR1 is SNHLY and CDR2 is FYNNEI in the germline V gene. The ends were cut back, 6 bases at V and 4 bases at J, with 11 bases in the middle. The CDR3 totals 13 residues.